Reported below is one TCR beta chain. The antigen remains undetermined. The donors were part of the approximately 120-subject validation cohort, which stood apart from the roughly 670-subject first cohort. The source of the sample is a study of cytomegalovirus exposure and HLA in healthy donors. The method was immunoSEQ multiplex PCR; TCRdb's version includes in-frame clones alone and lacks a portion of them. This sample has about 130,000 clones, with nearly 90% found just once. Findings and limits, study-wide: High sensitivity and specificity were reportedly achieved when the classifier diagnosed cytomegalovirus status. In vitro, a few CMV-associated chains proved specific for CMV antigens. The study listed roughly 160 cytomegalovirus-associated TCR beta chains.

V lost 4 bases, J lost 4 bases, and 3 bases stayed unmatched. The CDR3 is made up of 14 amino acids. CDR1 is GTSNPN, CDR2 SVGIG, per germline (reference sequence). The chain combines TRBV30 with TRBJ2-7, with 14 positions matching TRBD2. This receptor was obtained from a woman aged 18-30 years in good health and CMV-seronegative. Sequencing was done on a sample of PBMCs. CDR3: CAWTRTSGRYEQYF. CDR3 coding DNA: TGTGCCTGGACCCGGACTAGCGGGAGGTACGAGCAGTACTTC.